Listed here are 19 T cell receptor beta chains from one sample, sequenced in a study of shared clonotypes between healthy human individuals. Profiling relied on immunoSEQ multiplex PCR, and the TCRdb table lists in-frame clones only, not all of them. The sample has millions of clones, more than 80% seen once. The sample taken for sequencing was naive CD4+ T cells sorted from blood. Subset specified: CD45RA+ positively selected. The source is a man aged 18 to 29 in good health.

The chain is built from TRBV18 and TRBJ1-6; possible D gene TRBD1, 6 bases. The CDR3 sequence is 16 residues long. V lost 3 bases to trimming and J lost 5 bases, with 14 bases between them. Per germline, CDR1 KGHSH and CDR2 LQKENI. The CDR3 nucleotides read TGTGCCAGCTCACCTTTTGGGGGCTCGGATAATTCACCCCTCCACTTT. Amino acids: CASSPFGGSDNSPLHF.

The chain combines TRBV25-1 with TRBJ1-4, with D possibly being TRBD1 (5 bases). Trimming removed 4 bases from V and 8 bases from J, with 14 bases in between. Germline CDR1 reads MGHDK; CDR2 reads SYGVNS. The CDR3 spans 14 residues. CDR3 DNA: TGTGCCAGCAGTGTACCAGGCGGGGGAGAAAAACTGTTTTTT. Residues: CASSVPGGGEKLFF.

Notes on this clone: This sample includes further DNA sequences coding for the same CDR3. The V and J genes are TRBV5-1 and TRBJ2-2; 9 bases align to TRBD1. Germline assignment: CDR1 SGHRS and CDR2 YFSETQ. The trim removed 4 bases at V and 1 base at J, leaving 2 bases unmatched. This CDR3 contains 15 residues. The CDR3 protein is CASSRGQGNTGELFF. The CDR3 region has the DNA TGCGCCAGCAGCCGGGGACAGGGGAACACCGGGGAGCTGTTTTTT.

The chain is built from TRBV7-2 and TRBJ2-1, with D uncertain. CDR1 is SGHTA, CDR2 FQGNSA, per germline. The length of the CDR3 is 16 residues. V lost 5 bases to trimming and J lost 7 bases, with 21 bases between them. CDR3 sequence reads: CASSPHPPGAANEQFF. DNA of the CDR3: TGTGCCAGCAGCCCACACCCCCCAGGTGCGGCTAATGAGCAGTTCTTC.

The CDR3 sequence: CASSVTGFLDYGYTF. The CDR3 DNA follows: TGTGCCAGCAGCGTGACAGGATTTTTGGACTATGGCTACACCTTC. This chain joins TRBV9 and TRBJ1-2; weak D call: TRBD1 (6 bases). CDR1 and CDR2 from the germline V gene are SGDLS and YYNGEE. The CDR3 spans 15 residues. Between the trimmed V and J ends, which lost 2 bases and 3 bases, there was a span of 14 bases. The full variable domain, completed using reference TRBV9 and TRBJ1-2, is DSGVTQTPKHLITATGQRVTLRCSPRSGDLSVYWYQQSLDQGLQFLIQYYNGEERAKGNILERFSAQQFPDLHSELNLSSLELGDSALYFCASSVTGFLDYGYTFGSGTRLTVV.

With regard to this clone: At one of its ends the junction is not consistent with the germline gene, which may arise from a read error. This sequence joins TRBV2 and TRBJ1-4; TRBD1 matches at 10 bases. Germline V lookup: CDR1 SNHLY, CDR2 FYNNEI. The CDR3 is 15 residues long. CDR3 in amino acids: CAGRGQGGTNEKLFF. CDR3 nucleotide sequence: TGTGCCGGCAGAGGACAGGGGGGCACTAATGAAAAACTGTTTTTT.

The chain has TRBV5-5 and TRBJ2-2; D perhaps matches TRBD1 (5 bases). V dropped 4 bases and J dropped 4 bases, with 20 bases sitting between them. CDR1 is SGHKS and CDR2 is YYEKEE in the germline V gene (reference sequence). The CDR3 is 17 amino acids. The CDR3: CASSLPTNPRGTGELFF. CDR3 sequence (DNA): TGTGCCAGCAGCCTCCCGACAAACCCTAGGGGCACCGGGGAGCTGTTTTTT.

The gene calls are TRBV2 and TRBJ1-5; D gene unclear. This CDR3 has 15 residues. V lost 6 bases to trimming and J lost 0 bases, with 12 bases between them. Per germline, CDR1 SNHLY and CDR2 FYNNEI. The CDR3 reads CASRLTGVSNQPQHF. In nucleotides, the CDR3 is TGTGCCAGCAGATTGACCGGGGTTAGCAATCAGCCCCAGCATTTT.

This clone was seen only once. The chain combines TRBV7-8 with TRBJ1-5, with a weak D call TRBD1 (5 bases). The length of the CDR3 is 14 residues. The germline V gene has CDR1 SGHVS and CDR2 FQNEAQ. The ends were cut back, 2 bases at V and 3 bases at J, with 8 bases in the middle. The CDR3 protein is CASSLWGINQPQHF. The CDR3 bases are TGTGCCAGCAGCTTATGGGGGATCAATCAGCCCCAGCATTTT.

The V call is TRBV9, the J call TRBJ2-1; D may be TRBD1 (5 bases). Trimming removed 0 bases at V and 5 bases at J, with 18 bases between. The CDR3 consists of 17 residues. Germline CDR1 is SGDLS and CDR2 is YYNGEE. The CDR3 coding sequence is TGTGCCAGCAGCGTAGGGTTCGGGTCAACAGGTAACAATGAGCAGTTCTTC. Translating it yields CASSVGFGSTGNNEQFF.

In this sample, this clone turned up once. As DNA, the CDR3 is TGTGCCACTACAGCTACGAACGTCCTGACTTTC. It is translated as CATTATNVLTF. The rearrangement links TRBV6-5 to TRBJ2-6; D is undetermined. The CDR3 contains 11 residues. Per germline, CDR1 MNHEY and CDR2 SVGAGI. The V end lost 10 bases, the J end lost 10 bases, and 11 bases lay between the germline ends.

The chain carries TRBV9 and TRBJ2-1; 9 nucleotides agree with TRBD2. The CDR3 is made up of 16 amino acids. Losses at the gene ends were 0 bases for V and 7 bases for J; bases not matched to a gene: 8. Germline CDR1 and CDR2: SGDLS and YYNGEE. The CDR3 protein is CASSVGLAGPWNEQFF. CDR3 in DNA: TGTGCCAGCAGCGTAGGTCTAGCGGGACCTTGGAATGAGCAGTTCTTC.

V gene TRBV11-3 combines with J gene TRBJ2-2; no reliable D call. The germline V gene has CDR1 SGHNT and CDR2 YENEEA. V shed 0 bases and J shed 1 base, with 6 bases lying between them. CDR3 length: 15 residues. CDR3 nucleotide sequence: TGTGCCAGCAGCTTAGATGGTCAGAACACCGGGGAGCTGTTTTTT. Translated, it gives CASSLDGQNTGELFF.

This clone has a single count. This chain joins TRBV5-4 and TRBJ2-3; D not resolved. The germline V gene encodes CDR1 SGHNT and CDR2 YYREEE (reference sequence). The V end was cut by 2 bases, the J end by 0 bases, with 10 bases between. The CDR3 loop spans 15 amino acids. The CDR3 DNA sequence: TGTGCCAGCAGCTTCGAGGCTTCTAGCACAGATACGCAGTATTTT. Translated, it gives CASSFEASSTDTQYF.

This clone was observed once. This CDR3 is CASSVAGTSGNEQFF. DNA for the CDR3: TGTGCCAGCAGCGTAGCCGGGACTAGCGGCAATGAGCAGTTCTTC. V gene TRBV9 combines with J gene TRBJ2-1, with 11 nucleotides matching TRBD2. This CDR3 region has 15 residues. The germline V gene has CDR1 SGDLS and CDR2 YYNGEE. With V trimmed by 0 bases and J by 6 bases, 2 bases remained unmatched.

The chain has TRBV4-3 and TRBJ2-6; the D gene is possibly TRBD1 (5 bases). Deletions cut 1 base from V and 0 bases from J, with 13 bases between. The CDR3 contains 18 residues. CDR1 is LGHNA, CDR2 YSLEER, per germline. CDR3: CASSQGGAGSSGANVLTF. Here the CDR3 DNA reads TGCGCCAGCAGCCAAGGGGGCGCAGGTTCCTCTGGGGCCAACGTCCTGACTTTC.

This clone was seen once. This sample includes further DNA sequences coding for the same CDR3. This rearrangement joins TRBV11-2 to TRBJ2-2; D gene ambiguous. Germline V gene sequence: CDR1 SGHAT, CDR2 FQNNGV. The CDR3 runs to 13 residues. The V end lost 1 base, the J end lost 7 bases, and 7 bases lay between the germline ends. The chain's CDR3 is CASSLGSHGELFF. CDR3 in DNA: TGTGCCAGCAGCTTAGGGAGCCACGGGGAGCTGTTTTTT.

The chain uses TRBV2 and TRBJ2-1, with D perhaps matching TRBD1 or TRBD2 (5 bases each). V lost 3 bases to trimming and J lost 4 bases, with 13 bases between them. CDR1 and CDR2 from the germline V gene are SNHLY and FYNNEI. The CDR3 length is 15 residues. Here the CDR3 DNA reads TGTGCCAGCAGTGATAGGGGAGCTCGGTACAATGAGCAGTTCTTC. Translation gives CASSDRGARYNEQFF.

About this clone: Other DNA sequences in this specimen translate into the identical CDR3. V is TRBV4-3 and J is TRBJ2-1; D is perhaps TRBD2 (5 bases). The CDR3 sequence is 15 residues long. V gave up 0 bases and J gave up 1 base, with 7 bases separating them. The germline gives CDR1 LGHNA, CDR2 YSLEER. CDR3 sequence: CASSQESGSYNEQFF. In DNA form, the CDR3 reads TGCGCCAGCAGCCAAGAGAGCGGTTCCTACAATGAGCAGTTCTTC.